The 17 T cell receptor beta chains presented below share a single source sample, sequenced in a study of cytomegalovirus exposure and HLA in healthy donors. The PCR had 60 Vbeta and 13 Jbeta primers. Measured with immunoSEQ multiplex PCR; TCRdb has only the in-frame clones, and not every one. The sample holds some 150,000 clones, 70% to 80% seen once. The sequenced sample was PBMCs. These receptors all come from a female donor in good health and CMV-seronegative.

The gene calls are TRBV5-1 and TRBJ2-7; TRBD2 aligns across 15 bases. Germline values: CDR1 SGHRS, CDR2 YFSETQ. This CDR3 region has 16 residues. With V trimmed by 7 bases and J by 0 bases, 5 bases remained unmatched. CDR3 coding DNA: TGCGCCAGCTCGCGGGGACTAGCGGGGGGCTCCTACGAGCAGTACTTC. Translating it yields CASSRGLAGGSYEQYF.

The rearrangement uses TRBV6-6 and TRBJ2-5; a possible D gene is TRBD2 (6 bases). This CDR3 is 13 amino acids long. Trimming stripped 7 bases from V and 2 bases from J, with 11 bases between. The germline V gene encodes CDR1 MNHNY and CDR2 SVGAGI (reference sequence). The CDR3 region is CASKDYLQETQYF. CDR3 bases: TGTGCCAGCAAGGACTACCTACAAGAGACCCAGTACTTC.

The rearrangement joins TRBV9 to TRBJ2-2; the D gene is possibly TRBD2 (5 bases). Germline CDR1 is SGDLS and CDR2 is YYNGEE. This CDR3 comprises 13 residues. V was shortened by 0 bases and J by 8 bases, with 8 bases between the two germline ends. The CDR3: CASSVEEGGELFF. The DNA for the CDR3 is TGTGCCAGCAGCGTAGAAGAGGGAGGGGAGCTGTTTTTT.

This clone was counted only a few times. J is TRBJ2-2 and V is TRBV5-8, with 8 bases lining up with TRBD1. V lost 0 bases to trimming and J lost 2 bases; unmatched junction nucleotides: 12. Germline values: CDR1 SGHTS, CDR2 YDEGEE. CDR3 length: 19 residues. As DNA, the CDR3 is TGTGCCAGCAGCTTGGCGTTTTGGGGGACAGGATCCAACACCGGGGAGCTGTTTTTT. The encoded protein is CASSLAFWGTGSNTGELFF.

V is TRBV25-1 and J is TRBJ2-2, with D perhaps TRBD2 (5 bases). Looked up from germline, CDR1 is MGHDK and CDR2 is SYGVNS. This CDR3 is 15 amino acids long. V lost 6 bases to trimming and J lost 2 bases, with 13 bases between them. CDR3 nucleotides: TGTGCCAGCAGGAGTCGGGGTGAAAACACCGGGGAGCTGTTTTTT. This codes for CASRSRGENTGELFF.

The chain uses TRBV7-8 and TRBJ2-7; 9 bases map to TRBD1. V lost 3 bases and J lost 5; bases outside the gene matches: 5. The CDR3 totals 14 residues. The germline gives CDR1 SGHVS, CDR2 FQNEAQ. Written as DNA, the CDR3 is TGTGCCAGCAGCTTCACAGGGGGCCTACACGAGCAGTACTTC. It is translated as CASSFTGGLHEQYF.

This chain connects TRBV13 to TRBJ1-2; D unresolved. CDR1 is PRHDT, CDR2 FYEKMQ, per germline (reference sequence). The CDR3 has 15 residues. V was pared by 5 bases and J by 8 bases, with 21 bases between. CDR3 residues: CASSRRTLQPSGYTF. CDR3 sequence (DNA): TGTGCCAGCAGCCGGCGGACTCTGCAGCCTAGCGGCTACACCTTC.

This sequence joins TRBV19 and TRBJ1-5, with D possibly TRBD1 on 5 matching bases. The CDR3 extends over 13 amino acids. With 7 bases removed from V and 0 bases from J, the gap between germline ends came to 7 bases. Per germline, CDR1 LNHDA and CDR2 SQIVND (reference sequence). Here the CDR3 reads CASTGYSNQPQHF. The DNA of the CDR3 is TGTGCCAGTACAGGGTATAGCAATCAGCCCCAGCATTTT.

The chain joins TRBV11-2 to TRBJ2-7, with 13 nucleotides matching TRBD2. The CDR3 spans 17 residues. Germline values: CDR1 SGHAT, CDR2 FQNNGV. J was trimmed by 0 bases and V by 4 bases; bases with no gene match: 6. In DNA form, the CDR3 reads TGTGCCAGCAGCTACGGGACTAGCGGGGTGAGCTCCTACGAGCAGTACTTC. Amino acids: CASSYGTSGVSSYEQYF. Looking up the rest from reference TRBV11-2 and TRBJ2-7 gives the full variable domain: EAGVAQSPRYKIIEKRQSVAFWCNPISGHATLYWYQQILGQGPKLLIQFQNNGVVDDSQLPKDRFSAERLKGVDSTLKIQPAKLEDSAVYLCASSYGTSGVSSYEQYFGPGTRLTVT.

The gene calls are TRBV11-2 and TRBJ2-1, with 9 positions matching TRBD2. The CDR3 runs to 17 residues. Trimming cost V 0 bases and J 4 bases; bases outside gene matches: 7. Germline V gene sequence: CDR1 SGHAT, CDR2 FQNNGV. The CDR3 DNA is TGTGCCAGCAGCTTAGAGGGACTAGCCCCGGTTTACAATGAGCAGTTCTTC. It codes for CASSLEGLAPVYNEQFF.

The chain carries TRBV28 and TRBJ1-2; 7 nucleotides match TRBD1. Unmatched junction bases numbered 8, after V lost 2 bases and J lost 8 bases. This CDR3 is 14 amino acids long. CDR1 and CDR2 from the germline V gene are MDHEN and SYDVKM. CDR3 in DNA: TGTGCCAGCAGTTTACATCCAGGGGGAAGAGGCTACACCTTC. This sequence encodes CASSLHPGGRGYTF.

The sample holds a few counts of this clone. This chain connects TRBV6-5 to TRBJ1-1, with a tentative D call TRBD1 (6 bases). V lost 6 bases to trimming and J lost 4 bases, with 18 bases between them. This CDR3 contains 15 residues. The germline gives CDR1 MNHEY, CDR2 SVGAGI. The CDR3: CASRDSLQGATEAFF. The CDR3 DNA reads as TGTGCCAGCAGGGACAGCCTTCAAGGGGCCACTGAAGCTTTCTTT.

V is TRBV7-2 and J is TRBJ1-5, with D possibly matching TRBD1 (5 bases). The germline gives CDR1 SGHTA, CDR2 FQGNSA. The CDR3 covers 15 residues. V dropped 2 bases and J dropped 4 bases, with 12 bases sitting between them. The CDR3 bases are TGTGCCAGCAGCTTACAGGGAGGGCGGAATCAGCCCCAGCATTTT. Its translation: CASSLQGGRNQPQHF.

This clone was detected only once. The chain links TRBV7-2 to TRBJ2-5; the D gene is possibly TRBD2 (6 bases). CDR1 and CDR2 (germline): SGHTA, FQGNSA. V dropped 7 bases and J dropped 5 bases, with 14 bases sitting between them. The CDR3 loop spans 13 amino acids. The CDR3 is CASTKLGRETQYF. Written as DNA, the CDR3 is TGTGCCAGCACCAAACTTGGGAGGGAGACCCAGTACTTC.

The rearrangement uses TRBV9 and TRBJ1-1, with 9 bases fitting TRBD1. Germline values: CDR1 SGDLS, CDR2 YYNGEE. Losses at the gene ends were 4 bases for V and 5 bases for J; bases not matched to a gene: 6. This CDR3 has 14 residues. CDR3 coding DNA: TGTGCCAGCAGCTCCACAGGGGGCACGACTGAAGCTTTCTTT. Encoded protein: CASSSTGGTTEAFF.

The chain has TRBV2 and TRBJ2-3; tentatively, D is TRBD1 (7 bases). The CDR3 sequence is 12 residues long. Trimming took off 6 bases at V and 7 bases at J, with 11 bases between the two ends. Germline-derived CDR1 and CDR2 are SNHLY and FYNNEI. The CDR3 bases are TGTGCCAGCAGCCAGGGGGGAAATACGCAGTATTTT. It encodes CASSQGGNTQYF.

The chain's CDR3 is CASSEGTGYGYTF. DNA of the CDR3: TGTGCCAGCAGTGAAGGGACAGGGTATGGCTACACCTTC. The chain uses TRBV2 and TRBJ1-2; TRBD1 aligns across 8 bases. The CDR3 is 13 amino acids. CDR1 and CDR2 from the germline V gene are SNHLY and FYNNEI. The V gene end was trimmed by 1 base and the J gene end by 5 bases; junction bases not matched to a gene: 0. The whole variable domain, remainder taken from reference TRBV2 and TRBJ1-2, is EPEVTQTPSHQVTQMGQEVILRCVPISNHLYFYWYRQILGQKVEFLVSFYNNEISEKSEIFDDQFSVERPDGSNFTLKIRSTKLEDSAMYFCASSEGTGYGYTFGSGTRLTVV.